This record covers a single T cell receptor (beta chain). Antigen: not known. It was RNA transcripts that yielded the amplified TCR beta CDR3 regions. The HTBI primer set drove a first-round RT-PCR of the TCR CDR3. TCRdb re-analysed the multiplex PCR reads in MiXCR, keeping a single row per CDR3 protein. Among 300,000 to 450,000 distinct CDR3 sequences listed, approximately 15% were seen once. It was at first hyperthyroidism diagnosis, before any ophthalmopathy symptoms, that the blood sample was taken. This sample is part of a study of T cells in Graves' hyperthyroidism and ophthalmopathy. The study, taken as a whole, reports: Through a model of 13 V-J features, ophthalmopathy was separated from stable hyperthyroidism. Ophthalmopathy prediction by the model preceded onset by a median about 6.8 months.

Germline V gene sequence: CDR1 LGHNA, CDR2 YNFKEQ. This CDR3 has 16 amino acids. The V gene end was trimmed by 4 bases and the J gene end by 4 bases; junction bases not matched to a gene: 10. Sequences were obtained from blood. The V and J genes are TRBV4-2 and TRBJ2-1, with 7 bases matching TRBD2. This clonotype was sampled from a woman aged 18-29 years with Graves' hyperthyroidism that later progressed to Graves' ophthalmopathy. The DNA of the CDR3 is TGTGCCAGCAGCCCCCCGACTAGCAGGGCATACAATGAGCAGTTCTTC. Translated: CASSPPTSRAYNEQFF.